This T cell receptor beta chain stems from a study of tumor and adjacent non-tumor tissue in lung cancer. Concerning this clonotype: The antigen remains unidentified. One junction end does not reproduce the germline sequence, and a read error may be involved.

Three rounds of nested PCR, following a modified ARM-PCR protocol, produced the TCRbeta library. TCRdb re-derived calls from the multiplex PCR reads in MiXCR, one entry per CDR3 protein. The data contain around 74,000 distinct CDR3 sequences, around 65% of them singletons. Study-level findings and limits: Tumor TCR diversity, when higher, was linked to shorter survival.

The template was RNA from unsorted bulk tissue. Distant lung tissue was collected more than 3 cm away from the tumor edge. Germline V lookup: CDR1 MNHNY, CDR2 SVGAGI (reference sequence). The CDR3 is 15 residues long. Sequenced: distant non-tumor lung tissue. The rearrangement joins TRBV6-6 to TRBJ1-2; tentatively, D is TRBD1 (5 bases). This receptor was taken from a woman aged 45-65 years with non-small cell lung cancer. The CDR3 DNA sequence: TGTGTCAGCAGTTACACGCCGCAGGGCGATCTTGGCTACACCTTC. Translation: CVSSYTPQGDLGYTF.